The present TCR beta chain was sequenced within a study of T cells after yellow fever vaccination (dated 2019 in TCRdb). For context, the study as a whole: Libraries from fractions with low cell numbers were prepared with the SMART-Seq v4 Ultra Low Input RNA kit. Blood samples were taken at several timepoints before and after primary and secondary immunization, and bulk PBMC replicates and cell subsets were isolated. Two healthy male donors, one aged 18 to 30 and one aged 30 to 40 years, made up the cohort. Bulk TCR alpha and beta repertoires were sequenced longitudinally to track T-cell clones before and after primary and booster YFV17D yellow fever vaccination. On the study overall, not on this receptor specifically: FACS-sorted repertoires could contain abundant contaminating clonotypes from the bulk population, so computational filtering was required. Only two donors were included in the study, so the extent to which the findings can be generalized is limited. Compared with the primary T-cell response, the secondary T-cell response was faster but weaker, reaching its peak on day 5 rather than on day 15. After the booster, most clones that had expanded after primary vaccination were detected again (approximately 97% of CD4 and around nine tenths of CD8), suggesting broad maintenance of memory. A small fraction of clonotypes appeared in both the CD4 and CD8 compartments, likely as a result of convergent recombination.

Per the germline V gene (reference sequence), SSHAT is the CDR1 and FNYEAQ is the CDR2. From the cysteine up to the phenylalanine, the CDR3 has a length of 15 residues. Just the 45-base CDR3 DNA is kept, in frame starting at base 1. This clonotype was seen many times. The antigen it binds to is not known. Mismatch with germline at one junction end may stem from a read error. Read against the paper, the sample's treatment or condition label means: live attenuated yellow fever vaccine strain. Two biological replicates of bulk PBMCs were collected at each blood-draw timepoint. PBMCs were isolated from peripheral blood using a standard Ficoll-Paque protocol. RNA was extracted with TriZol from bulk PBMCs, CD4 and CD8 fractions, and dextramer-positive and dextramer-negative fractions. TCR cDNA was synthesized by 5'RACE template switching, through which a universal primer site and unique molecular identifiers were introduced. Priming of cDNA synthesis was performed from both the TCR alpha and TCR beta constant segments. Library amplification involved two PCR steps, and the second step added sample barcodes and sequencing adapters. Libraries were sequenced on Illumina HiSeq 2500 (2x100 bp) or NovaSeq (2x150 bp). The authors' analysis ran thus. MIGEC was used to demultiplex reads and collapse the reads into UMI consensus sequences, and MiXCR was used for V(D)J alignment. Using edgeR on replicate PBMC samples, clonotypes were called vaccine-responding if FDR was below 0.01 and the log2 fold change was above 5 up to day 15. CD4 or CD8 identity was assigned to each bulk clonotype according to whether the clonotype was present at higher abundance in the sequenced CD4 repertoire or the sequenced CD8 repertoire. The public reads were quality trimmed at Q25 with fastp and then assembled into clones with MiXCR by TCRdb, keeping productive beta chains. Each record represents a unique CDR3 protein, reported with the most common genes and DNA among its rows. V and J calls and clone size were set by TCRdb, not the authors. The sample table holds fewer than 650,000 distinct CDR3 sequences, of which less than 25% were seen once. 16% of the sample rests with the top ten.

This sample comprised PBMCs, obtained around 3 weeks after the first yellow fever vaccination. Recombination connected TRBV7-7 to TRBJ2-3; tentative D gene TRBD2, with 6 bases matching. The receptor was derived from a man younger than 35 who received the YFV17D yellow fever vaccine. The CDR3 region has the sequence CASSLAARSTDTQYF. The bases read TGTGCTAGCAGCTTAGCGGCGCGGAGCACAGATACGCAGTATTTT.